This T cell receptor beta chain is from a study of glioma-infiltrating T cells. Findings and limits, study-wide: Above-expected tissue-blood divergence occurred in all gliomas, most in low-grade ones. Very few CDR3 sequences were shared between tissue and blood.

Deletions cut 3 bases from V and 0 bases from J, with 10 bases between. Per the germline V gene, CDR1 is SGHNT and CDR2 is YYREEE (reference sequence). The CDR3 is 14 amino acids. The iRepertoire nested amplicon-rescue multiplex PCR amplified TCR alpha and beta CDR3s from RNA. One entry per CDR3 protein, called by TCRdb with MiXCR from the multiplex PCR reads. The sample contains approximately 120,000 distinct CDR3 sequences, approximately 23% of which appear only once. In this sample, this clonotype turned up many times. Its target is not known. The sample consisted of glioma tissue, nonneoplastic brain tissue, or PBMCs (not recorded which). This receptor was identified in a human donor with low-grade glioma or glioblastoma, undergoing nonglioma brain surgery, or in good health (not recorded which). The chain is built from TRBV5-4 and TRBJ2-7, with D possibly being TRBD1 (6 bases). The CDR3 is CASSSGQSSYEQYF. The CDR3 coding sequence is TGTGCCAGCAGCTCAGGACAGAGCTCCTACGAGCAGTACTTC.